Listed below are T cell receptor beta chains from one sample, sequenced in a study of neurological immune-mediated disorders. TCRdb used MiXCR to reprocess the 5' RACE reads, holding one entry per CDR3 protein. The sample yields 50,000 to 65,000 distinct CDR3 sequences, under 5% seen once. Material: PBMCs. Source of these receptors: a woman in her 50s with multiple sclerosis. Each CDR3 is given with its conserved first and last residue. Fields, in order: CDR3 DNA, CDR3 protein, D gene, clone size, J gene, V gene. D genes are given only for firm matches. Where a row states a size, it is once, few, many or the class of an expanded clone; other rows omit it.

DNA: TGTGCCAGCAGCTCTAGCGGGGGGGCAGATACGCAGTATTTT
CDR3: CASSSSGGADTQYF
D: TRBD2
size: few
J: TRBJ2-3
V: TRBV11-3

DNA: TGTGCCAGCAGTTACTCGATAGGGCTGACCGGGGAGCTGTTTTTT
CDR3: CASSYSIGLTGELFF
D: -
size: -
J: TRBJ2-2
V: TRBV6-5

DNA: TGTGCCAGCAGTCCCCGGGAAAGAGATGAAAAACTGTTTTTT
CDR3: CASSPRERDEKLFF
D: -
size: -
J: TRBJ1-4
V: TRBV12-3/TRBV12-4

DNA: TGCAGTGCTGGGGGGACTAGCGGGTACAATGAGCAGTTCTTC
CDR3: CSAGGTSGYNEQFF
D: TRBD2
size: many
J: TRBJ2-1
V: TRBV20-1

DNA: TGTGCCACCAGTGATCCGGGACAGGGTAATCAGCCCCAGAATTTT
CDR3: CATSDPGQGNQPQNF
D: TRBD1
size: many
J: TRBJ1-5
V: TRBV24-1

DNA: TGCAGTGCTAGAGAAATGGGACTAGCGGACTCTTCGAACAATGAGCAGTTCTTC
CDR3: CSAREMGLADSSNNEQFF
D: TRBD2
size: many
J: TRBJ2-1
V: TRBV20-1

DNA: TGTGCCAGCAGGATCATCTTAGGGGGGAGCACAGATACGCAGTATTTT
CDR3: CASRIILGGSTDTQYF
D: -
size: many
J: TRBJ2-3
V: TRBV6-2/TRBV6-3

DNA: TGTGCCAGCAGCCGTCTAGGAGGGGACACCGGGGAGCTGTTTTTT
CDR3: CASSRLGGDTGELFF
D: -
size: few
J: TRBJ2-2
V: TRBV11-1

DNA: TGCGCCAGCAGCCAGGACAGCTATCAGCCCCAGCATTTT
CDR3: CASSQDSYQPQHF
D: -
size: medium-sized
J: TRBJ1-5
V: TRBV4-3

DNA: TGTGCCAGCAGCGCGACAGGCCAGTTCGAAAAACTGTTTTTT
CDR3: CASSATGQFEKLFF
D: -
size: few
J: TRBJ1-4
V: TRBV9

DNA: TGTGCCAGCAGCGTAGTCGGTACGCAGTATTTT
CDR3: CASSVVGTQYF
D: -
size: -
J: TRBJ2-3
V: TRBV12-3/TRBV12-4

DNA: TGCAGTGCTACCGGACAGGGATATGGCTACACCTTC
CDR3: CSATGQGYGYTF
D: TRBD1
size: many
J: TRBJ1-2
V: TRBV20-1

DNA: TGTGCCAGCAGTTTGCCTGGCGGCACAGATACGCAGTATTTT
CDR3: CASSLPGGTDTQYF
D: -
size: many
J: TRBJ2-3
V: TRBV6-2/TRBV6-3

DNA: TGTGCCAGCAGCAGAAACCAGGGGGCCGATCAGCCCCAGCATTTT
CDR3: CASSRNQGADQPQHF
D: TRBD1
size: many
J: TRBJ1-5
V: TRBV12-3/TRBV12-4

DNA: TGTGCCAGCAGCCTGCGGAGTGAGTCCTACGAGCAGTACTTC
CDR3: CASSLRSESYEQYF
D: -
size: few
J: TRBJ2-7
V: TRBV7-2

DNA: TGCGCCAGCAGCTTGGATGTAGCGGGGGGGCACGAGACCCAGTACTTC
CDR3: CASSLDVAGGHETQYF
D: TRBD2
size: -
J: TRBJ2-5
V: TRBV5-1

DNA: TGTGCCAGCAGCTTAGGGGTCACTGGAAACACCATATATTTT
CDR3: CASSLGVTGNTIYF
D: -
size: many
J: TRBJ1-3
V: TRBV7-2

DNA: TGCGCCAGCAGCCAATCCTTAACTAGAACTAGGCAAGAGACCCAGTACTTC
CDR3: CASSQSLTRTRQETQYF
D: -
size: few
J: TRBJ2-5
V: TRBV4-3

DNA: TGTGCCACCAGTGGGACAAATAATCAGCCCCAGCATTTT
CDR3: CATSGTNNQPQHF
D: -
size: -
J: TRBJ1-5
V: TRBV24-1

DNA: TGTGCCAGCACCTTAGGGTGGGTTCATACGCAGTATTTT
CDR3: CASTLGWVHTQYF
D: -
size: many
J: TRBJ2-3
V: TRBV3-1

DNA: TGCAGTGCAATACGGACTAGCGGGGGCCAGGGAGAGACCCAGTACTTC
CDR3: CSAIRTSGGQGETQYF
D: TRBD2
size: many
J: TRBJ2-5
V: TRBV20-1

DNA: TGTGCCAGCAGCTTTGACACCACTCAAGCTTTCTTT
CDR3: CASSFDTTQAFF
D: -
size: many
J: TRBJ1-1
V: TRBV5-6

DNA: TGTGCCAGCACCGTCGGGGGCGGGAACACTGAAGCTTTCTTT
CDR3: CASTVGGGNTEAFF
D: -
size: many
J: TRBJ1-1
V: TRBV7-2

DNA: TGTGCCAGCAGCAACCCGGGGGAGACCCAGTACTTC
CDR3: CASSNPGETQYF
D: -
size: many
J: TRBJ2-5
V: TRBV6-2/TRBV6-3

DNA: TGTGCCAGCAGACCCGGAGTGAACACTGAAGCTTTCTTT
CDR3: CASRPGVNTEAFF
D: -
size: many
J: TRBJ1-1
V: TRBV12-3/TRBV12-4

DNA: TGTGCCAGCAGCTTGGGAGCAGCCCGCCGTGGAAACACCATATATTTT
CDR3: CASSLGAARRGNTIYF
D: -
size: many
J: TRBJ1-3
V: TRBV5-5

DNA: TGTGCCAGCAGCCGAACCGTACTAGCGGGGGATACGGAGACCCAGTACTTC
CDR3: CASSRTVLAGDTETQYF
D: TRBD2
size: many
J: TRBJ2-5
V: TRBV12-3/TRBV12-4

DNA: TGTGCCAGCAGCCTGTCCCTGGCCCGCAATGAGCAGTTCTTC
CDR3: CASSLSLARNEQFF
D: -
size: many
J: TRBJ2-1
V: TRBV6-2/TRBV6-3

DNA: TGCAGTGCACCCTCAGGGACCTTAAACATTCAGTACTTC
CDR3: CSAPSGTLNIQYF
D: -
size: many
J: TRBJ2-4
V: TRBV20-1

DNA: TGCAGTGCTAGAGATCCCGCCTCCAAGGGGAACATTCAGTACTTC
CDR3: CSARDPASKGNIQYF
D: -
size: -
J: TRBJ2-4
V: TRBV20-1

DNA: TGCGCCAGCAGCTTAACCGGACAGGGGGGATTTGAGCAGTTCTTC
CDR3: CASSLTGQGGFEQFF
D: TRBD1
size: many
J: TRBJ2-1
V: TRBV5-1

DNA: TGCGCCAGCAGCTTGGAAGGGGCGGCTAACTATGGCTACACCTTC
CDR3: CASSLEGAANYGYTF
D: -
size: many
J: TRBJ1-2
V: TRBV5-1

DNA: TGTGCCAGCAGTTCCCCAGGGGGGCCAAGCTACAATGAGCAGTTCTTC
CDR3: CASSSPGGPSYNEQFF
D: -
size: many
J: TRBJ2-1
V: TRBV28

DNA: TGTGCCAGCAGCTCCACAGGGTCCTCTGGCTACACCTTC
CDR3: CASSSTGSSGYTF
D: -
size: many
J: TRBJ1-2
V: TRBV7-2

DNA: TGTGCCAGCAGCTTAGGAGGGTATCAGCCCCAGCATTTT
CDR3: CASSLGGYQPQHF
D: -
size: many
J: TRBJ1-5
V: TRBV7-2

DNA: TGTGCCAGCAGTTACGGAGACGGGGGTTCACCCCTCAACTTT
CDR3: CASSYGDGGSPLNF
D: -
size: few
J: TRBJ1-6
V: TRBV6-2/TRBV6-3

DNA: TGTGCCAGCAGCCCTGAACTTAACACCGGGGAGCTGTTTTTT
CDR3: CASSPELNTGELFF
D: -
size: many
J: TRBJ2-2
V: TRBV4-2

DNA: TGTGCCAGCAGTTACCCAGGGGGCGGCCATGAGCAGTTCTTC
CDR3: CASSYPGGGHEQFF
D: TRBD1
size: many
J: TRBJ2-1
V: TRBV6-5

DNA: TGCAGTGCTAGAAACACAGGGGGCTGGAATCAGCCCCAGCATTTT
CDR3: CSARNTGGWNQPQHF
D: TRBD1
size: many
J: TRBJ1-5
V: TRBV20-1

DNA: TGCAGTGCTGCTTTGGCAGCAGGAAACACCATATATTTT
CDR3: CSAALAAGNTIYF
D: -
size: many
J: TRBJ1-3
V: TRBV20-1

DNA: TGTGCCAGCAGAGCGCAGAACACCGGGGAGCTGTTTTTT
CDR3: CASRAQNTGELFF
D: -
size: -
J: TRBJ2-2
V: TRBV6-1